The present TCR beta chain was sequenced within a study of cytomegalovirus exposure and HLA in healthy donors. General study findings and limits: Across donors, sequencing depth was assumed by presence/absence analyses to be roughly uniform. The CMV antigen specificity of three CMV-associated chains was confirmed through in vitro analysis.

Note on this clone: Its antigen is unknown.

The primer mix had 60 Vbeta and 13 Jbeta primers. TCRdb's table, derived via immunoSEQ multiplex PCR, lists solely in-frame clones and lacks some. Here the sample spans some 150,000 clones, approximately 79% being singletons. Germline loops: CDR1 SGHDT, CDR2 YYEEEE. The V and J ends lost 7 bases and 4 bases, in that order; junction bases with no gene match: 5. The CDR3 is made up of 13 amino acids. The sequencing sample was made of PBMCs. The chain is built from TRBV5-6 and TRBJ2-7; 10 positions agree with TRBD2. The TCR comes from a man between 35 and 55 years old in good health and CMV-seronegative. This CDR3 reads CASRLAGVYEQYF. The CDR3 DNA is TGTGCCAGCCGGCTAGCGGGAGTATACGAGCAGTACTTC.